The clone carrying this TCR beta chain has a handful of counts. Its antigen is not identified. Of the isolated RNA, all was reverse transcribed, and so the sequenced material was expressed TCRB transcripts. Naive, central memory and regulatory T cell samples produced a mean of approximately 3.9 million reads. Assay used: immunoSEQ multiplex PCR; TCRdb lists only in-frame clones, some missing. The profile covers 860,000 or so clones, with 17% appearing a single time and 0.023% taken by the ten largest. The germline gives CDR1 SEHNR, CDR2 FQNEAQ (reference sequence). Between the trimmed V and J ends, which lost 5 bases and 11 bases, there was a span of 18 bases. This CDR3 has 13 residues. The data originate from a study of beta chain features in type 1 diabetes. Study-wide findings and caveats: In every one of the four CD4+ subsets, TCRB CDR3s were moderately but significantly shorter in Type 1 diabetes patients. Any HLA effect on TCRB rearrangement was left unresolved by small sub-analyses.

Sequencing was done on a sample of naive CD4+ T cells from blood. This clonotype originated in a woman aged 18-29 years in good health. The chain joins TRBV7-9 to TRBJ1-1; no clear D gene. CDR3 nucleotides: TGTGCCAGCAGCCGACTGGCAGGCATGGACGCTTTCTTT. Its protein product is CASSRLAGMDAFF.